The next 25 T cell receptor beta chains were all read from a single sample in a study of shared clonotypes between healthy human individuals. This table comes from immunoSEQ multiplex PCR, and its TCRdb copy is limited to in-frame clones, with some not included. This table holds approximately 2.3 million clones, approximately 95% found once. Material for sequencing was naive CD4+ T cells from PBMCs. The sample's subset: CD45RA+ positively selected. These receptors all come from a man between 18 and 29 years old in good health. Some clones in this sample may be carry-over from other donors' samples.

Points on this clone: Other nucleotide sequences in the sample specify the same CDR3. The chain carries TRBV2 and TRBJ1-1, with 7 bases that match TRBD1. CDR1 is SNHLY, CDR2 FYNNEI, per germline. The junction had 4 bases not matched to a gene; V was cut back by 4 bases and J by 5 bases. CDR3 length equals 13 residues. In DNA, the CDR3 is TGTGCCAGCAGTGGTACAGGGGAGACTGAAGCTTTCTTT. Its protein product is CASSGTGETEAFF.

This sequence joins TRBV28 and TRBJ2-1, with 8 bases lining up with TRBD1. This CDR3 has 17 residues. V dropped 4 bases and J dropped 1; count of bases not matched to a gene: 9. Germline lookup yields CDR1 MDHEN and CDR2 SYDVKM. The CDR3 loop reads CASSSIATGGSYNEQFF. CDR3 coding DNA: TGTGCCAGCAGTTCGATCGCAACAGGGGGATCCTACAATGAGCAGTTCTTC.

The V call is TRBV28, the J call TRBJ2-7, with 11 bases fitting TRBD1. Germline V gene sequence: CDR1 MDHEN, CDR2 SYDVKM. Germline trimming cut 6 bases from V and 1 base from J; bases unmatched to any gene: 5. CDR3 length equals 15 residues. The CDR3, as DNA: TGTGCCAGCAGAGGACAGGGGGCCTCTTCCTACGAGCAGTACTTC. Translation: CASRGQGASSYEQYF.

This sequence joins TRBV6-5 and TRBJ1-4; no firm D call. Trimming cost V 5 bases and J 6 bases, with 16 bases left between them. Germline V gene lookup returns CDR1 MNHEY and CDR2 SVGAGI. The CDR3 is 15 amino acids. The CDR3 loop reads CASSPEWRGYEKLFF. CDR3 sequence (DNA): TGTGCCAGCAGTCCGGAGTGGCGAGGATATGAAAAACTGTTTTTT.

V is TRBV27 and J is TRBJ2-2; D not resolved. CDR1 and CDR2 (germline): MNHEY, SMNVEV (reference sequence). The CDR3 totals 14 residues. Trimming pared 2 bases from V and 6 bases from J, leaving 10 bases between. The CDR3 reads CASSLRLLSGELFF. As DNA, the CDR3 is TGTGCCAGCAGTTTACGGTTATTGTCCGGGGAGCTGTTTTTT.

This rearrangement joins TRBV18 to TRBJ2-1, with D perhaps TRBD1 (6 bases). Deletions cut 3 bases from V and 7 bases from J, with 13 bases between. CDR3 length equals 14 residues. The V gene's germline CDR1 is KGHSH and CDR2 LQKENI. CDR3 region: CASSPQQGYNEQFF. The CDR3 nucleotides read TGTGCCAGCTCACCCCAACAGGGTTATAATGAGCAGTTCTTC.

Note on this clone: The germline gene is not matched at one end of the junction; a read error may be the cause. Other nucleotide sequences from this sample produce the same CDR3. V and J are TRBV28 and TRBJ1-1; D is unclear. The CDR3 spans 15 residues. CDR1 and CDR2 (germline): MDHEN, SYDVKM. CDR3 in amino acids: CASSFFVGMNTEAFF. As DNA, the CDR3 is TGTGCCAGTAGTTTTTTCGTAGGGATGAACACTGAAGCTTTCTTT.

DNA of the CDR3: TGTGCCAGTAAAAGGACTAGCGATAGGAATGAGCAGTTCTTC. This sequence encodes CASKRTSDRNEQFF. The chain recombines TRBV19 with TRBJ2-1; TRBD2 matches at 9 bases. The CDR3 covers 14 residues. Germline CDR1 LNHDA, CDR2 SQIVND (reference sequence). V was pared by 7 bases and J by 7 bases, with 8 bases of the junction left unmatched. The complete variable domain, with remaining parts taken from reference TRBV19 and TRBJ2-1, reads DGGITQSPKYLFRKEGQNVTLSCEQNLNHDAMYWYRQDPGQGLRLIYYSQIVNDFQKGDIAEGYSVSREKKESFPLTVTSAQKNPTAFYLCASKRTSDRNEQFFGPGTRLTVL.

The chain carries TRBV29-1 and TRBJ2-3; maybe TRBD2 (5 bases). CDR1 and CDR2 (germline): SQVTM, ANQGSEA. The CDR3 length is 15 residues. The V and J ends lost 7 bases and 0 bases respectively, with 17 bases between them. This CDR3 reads CSGGPWQPSTDTQYF. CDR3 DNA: TGCAGCGGCGGGCCTTGGCAGCCAAGCACAGATACGCAGTATTTT.

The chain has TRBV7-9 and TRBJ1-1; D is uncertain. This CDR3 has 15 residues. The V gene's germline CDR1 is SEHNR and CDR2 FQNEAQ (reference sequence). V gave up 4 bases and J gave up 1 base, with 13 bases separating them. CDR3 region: CASSSSGSRNTEAFF. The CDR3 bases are TGTGCCAGCAGCTCTAGTGGGTCCAGGAACACTGAAGCTTTCTTT.

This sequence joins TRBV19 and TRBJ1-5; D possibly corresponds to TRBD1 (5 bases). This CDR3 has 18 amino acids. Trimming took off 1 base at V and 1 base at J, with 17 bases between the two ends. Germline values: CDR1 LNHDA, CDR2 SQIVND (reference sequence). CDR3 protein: CASSIASRQGRSNQPQHF. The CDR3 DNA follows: TGTGCCAGTAGTATAGCCAGCCGGCAGGGACGAAGCAATCAGCCCCAGCATTTT.

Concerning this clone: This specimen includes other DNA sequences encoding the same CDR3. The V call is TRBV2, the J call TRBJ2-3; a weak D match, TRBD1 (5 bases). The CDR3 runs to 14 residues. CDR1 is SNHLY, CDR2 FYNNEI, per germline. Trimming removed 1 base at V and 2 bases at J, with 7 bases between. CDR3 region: CASSEGGITDTQYF. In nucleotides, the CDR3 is TGTGCCAGCAGTGAAGGGGGCATCACAGATACGCAGTATTTT.

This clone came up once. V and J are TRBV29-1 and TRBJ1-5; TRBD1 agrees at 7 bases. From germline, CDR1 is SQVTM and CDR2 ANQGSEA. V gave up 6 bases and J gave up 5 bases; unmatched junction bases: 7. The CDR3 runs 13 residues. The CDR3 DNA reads TGCAGCGTATTGACAGGGCCGGATCAGCCCCAGCATTTT. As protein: CSVLTGPDQPQHF. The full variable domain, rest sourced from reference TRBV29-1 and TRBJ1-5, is SAVISQKPSRDICQRGTSLTIQCQVDSQVTMMFWYRQQPGQSLTLIATANQGSEATYESGFVIDKFPISRPNLTFSTLTVSNMSPEDSSIYLCSVLTGPDQPQHFGDGTRLSIL.

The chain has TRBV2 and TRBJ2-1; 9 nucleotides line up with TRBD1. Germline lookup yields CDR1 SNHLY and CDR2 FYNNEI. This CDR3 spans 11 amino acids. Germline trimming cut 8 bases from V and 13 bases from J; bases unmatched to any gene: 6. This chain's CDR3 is CASGTGGVQFF. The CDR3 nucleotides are TGTGCCAGCGGTACAGGGGGCGTTCAGTTCTTC.

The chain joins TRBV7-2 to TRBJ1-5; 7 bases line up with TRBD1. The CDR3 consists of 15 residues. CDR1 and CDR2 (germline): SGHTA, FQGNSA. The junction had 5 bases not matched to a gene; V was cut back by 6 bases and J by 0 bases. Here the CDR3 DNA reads TGTGCCAGCAGGAGAGACAGGGCTAGCAATCAGCCCCAGCATTTT. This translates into CASRRDRASNQPQHF.

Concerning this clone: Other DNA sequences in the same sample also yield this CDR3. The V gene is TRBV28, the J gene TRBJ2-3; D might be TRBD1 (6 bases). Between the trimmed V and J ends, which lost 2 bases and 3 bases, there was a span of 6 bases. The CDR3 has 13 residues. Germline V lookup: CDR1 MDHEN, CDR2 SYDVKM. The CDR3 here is CASSLRGTDTQYF. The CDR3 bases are TGTGCCAGCAGTTTAAGGGGGACAGATACGCAGTATTTT.

CDR3 in DNA: TGTGCCCATCAGGGTTTCCAGGCTAATGAAAAACTGTTTTTT. This codes for CAHQGFQANEKLFF. The chain couples TRBV30 to TRBJ1-4, with D maybe TRBD1 (5 bases). The CDR3 loop spans 14 amino acids. Germline V gives CDR1 GTSNPN, CDR2 SVGIG (reference sequence). Deletions cut 8 bases from V and 3 bases from J, with 16 bases between.

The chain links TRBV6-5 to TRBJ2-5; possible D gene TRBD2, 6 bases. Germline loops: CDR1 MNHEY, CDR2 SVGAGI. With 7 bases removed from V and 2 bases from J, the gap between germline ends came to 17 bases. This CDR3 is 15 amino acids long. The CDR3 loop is CASTSTSRIQETQYF. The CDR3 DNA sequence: TGTGCCAGCACCTCAACTAGCAGAATTCAAGAGACCCAGTACTTC.

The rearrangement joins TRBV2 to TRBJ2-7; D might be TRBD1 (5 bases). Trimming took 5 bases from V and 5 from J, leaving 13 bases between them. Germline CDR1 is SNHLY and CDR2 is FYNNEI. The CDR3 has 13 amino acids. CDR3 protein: CASSPARVNEQYF. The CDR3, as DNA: TGTGCCAGCAGTCCGGCCAGGGTAAACGAGCAGTACTTC. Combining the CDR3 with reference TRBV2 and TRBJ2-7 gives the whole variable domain EPEVTQTPSHQVTQMGQEVILRCVPISNHLYFYWYRQILGQKVEFLVSFYNNEISEKSEIFDDQFSVERPDGSNFTLKIRSTKLEDSAMYFCASSPARVNEQYFGPGTRLTVT.

The CDR3 DNA reads TGTGCCAGCAGCCAACCGGGACAGCCTTACGAGCAGTACTTC. Amino acids: CASSQPGQPYEQYF. The chain links TRBV4-2 to TRBJ2-7; 7 bases fit TRBD1. The CDR3 is 14 residues long. V trimming: 2 bases; J trimming: 4 bases; junction bases outside the gene matches: 5. Germline-derived CDR1 and CDR2 are LGHNA and YNFKEQ.

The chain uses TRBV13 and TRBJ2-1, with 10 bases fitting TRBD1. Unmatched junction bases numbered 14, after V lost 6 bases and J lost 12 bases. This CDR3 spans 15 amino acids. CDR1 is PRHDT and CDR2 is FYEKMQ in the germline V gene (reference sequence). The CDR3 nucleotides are TGTGCCAGCAGTCAGATCCGGGACAGGGGTCGGGTGCAGTTCTTC. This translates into CASSQIRDRGRVQFF.

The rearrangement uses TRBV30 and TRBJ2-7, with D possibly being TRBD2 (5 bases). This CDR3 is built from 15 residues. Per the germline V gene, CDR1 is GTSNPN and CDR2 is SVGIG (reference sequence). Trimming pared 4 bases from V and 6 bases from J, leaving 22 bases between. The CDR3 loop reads CAWTLEADPRLEQYF. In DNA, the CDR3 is TGTGCCTGGACGTTGGAGGCAGACCCCCGTCTCGAGCAGTACTTC.

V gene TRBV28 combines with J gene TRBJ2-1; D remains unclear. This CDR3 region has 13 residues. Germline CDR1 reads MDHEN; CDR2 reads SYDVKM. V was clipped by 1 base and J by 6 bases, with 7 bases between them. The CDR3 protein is CASSLYFPNEQFF. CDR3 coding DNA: TGTGCCAGCAGTTTATATTTCCCCAATGAGCAGTTCTTC.

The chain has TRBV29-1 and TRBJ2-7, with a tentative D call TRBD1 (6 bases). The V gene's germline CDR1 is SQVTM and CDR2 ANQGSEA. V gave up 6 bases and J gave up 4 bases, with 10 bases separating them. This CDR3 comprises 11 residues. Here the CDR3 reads CSVTGTYEQYF. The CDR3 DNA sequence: TGCAGCGTAACAGGGACGTACGAGCAGTACTTC.

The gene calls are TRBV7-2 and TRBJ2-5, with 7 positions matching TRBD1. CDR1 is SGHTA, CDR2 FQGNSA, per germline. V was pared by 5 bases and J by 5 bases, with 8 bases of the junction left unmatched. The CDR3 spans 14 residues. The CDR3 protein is CASSTEGADETQYF. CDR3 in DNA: TGTGCCAGCAGCACCGAGGGGGCTGACGAGACCCAGTACTTC. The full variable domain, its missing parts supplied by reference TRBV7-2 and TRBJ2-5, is GAGVSQSPSNKVTEKGKDVELRCDPISGHTALYWYRQSLGQGLEFLIYFQGNSAPDKSGLPSDRFSAERTGGSVSTLTIQRTQQEDSAVYLCASSTEGADETQYFGPGTRLLVL.